These T cell receptor beta chains were read from a single sample in a study of T cell responses to AZD1222 COVID-19 vaccine. Measured with immunoSEQ multiplex PCR; TCRdb has only the in-frame clones, and not every one. The top ten clones hold roughly 10% of a sample with tens of thousands of clones, around nine tenths of them seen once. The sample in question was peripheral blood, obtained 28 days after the second AZD1222 dose. Source of these receptors: an adult who received the AZD1222 COVID-19 vaccine. Both conserved end residues are part of each CDR3. D genes are given only for firm matches. Expanded clones get a size class; other rows say once, few or many, or leave the size out.

TRBD1,TRBJ2-3,TRBV9,few,CASSTRDRGVDTQYF,TGTGCCAGCAGCACCCGGGACAGGGGTGTGGATACGCAGTATTTT
TRBD2,TRBJ2-2,TRBV5-1,-,CASSLLGGTNTGELFF,TGCGCCAGCAGCTTGCTCGGGGGGACGAACACCGGGGAGCTGTTTTTT
TRBD1,TRBJ1-5,TRBV7-8,-,CASSRQGLDQPQHF,TGTGCCAGCAGCCGACAGGGGTTGGATCAGCCCCAGCATTTT
-,TRBJ1-2,TRBV6-5,-,CASSITGTLNYGYTF,TGTGCCAGCAGTATAACCGGGACACTAAACTATGGCTACACCTTC
-,TRBJ2-7,TRBV12-3/TRBV12-4,-,CASSTGQRYEQYF,TGTGCCAGCAGTACCGGACAGCGATACGAGCAGTACTTC
-,TRBJ2-5,TRBV15,-,CATSRQGGQYQETQYF,TGTGCCACCAGCAGACAGGGGGGGCAGTACCAAGAGACCCAGTACTTC
-,TRBJ2-3,TRBV5-1,-,CASSLEVPTDTQYF,TGCGCCAGCAGCTTGGAAGTCCCCACAGATACGCAGTATTTT
-,TRBJ2-2,TRBV4-3,-,CASSQGGLTGGELFF,TGCGCCAGCAGCCAAGGCGGACTTACCGGAGGGGAGCTGTTTTTT
TRBD1,TRBJ1-2,TRBV2,-,CASSEERQGGYTF,TGTGCCAGCAGTGAAGAAAGACAGGGTGGCTACACCTTC
TRBD2,TRBJ2-3,TRBV19,-,CASSTPSGGGKHTDTQYF,TGTGCCAGTAGTACCCCTAGCGGGGGGGGGAAGCACACAGATACGCAGTATTTT
TRBD1,TRBJ1-2,TRBV18,-,CASSQAQGGPNYGYTF,TGTGCCAGCTCACAGGCACAGGGGGGCCCTAACTATGGCTACACCTTC
TRBD2,TRBJ2-3,TRBV6-5,-,CASSPGLANTQYF,TGTGCCAGCAGCCCCGGACTAGCAAACACGCAGTATTTT
-,TRBJ1-4,TRBV3-1/TRBV3-2,-,CASSQRGDDEKLFF,TGTGCCAGCAGCCAAAGGGGGGATGATGAAAAACTGTTTTTT
-,TRBJ1-2,TRBV5-8,few,CASSLDLPPTF,TGTGCCAGCAGCTTGGATCTTCCGCCCACCTTC
-,TRBJ1-5,TRBV2,few,CASSSGNQPQHF,TGTGCCAGCAGTTCGGGCAATCAGCCCCAGCATTTT
TRBD2,TRBJ2-1,TRBV11-2,-,CASSFLAGSLSYNEQFF,TGTGCCAGCAGCTTTCTAGCGGGGTCCCTCTCCTACAATGAGCAGTTCTTC
-,TRBJ2-7,TRBV20-1,-,CSASPVGAYEQYF,TGCAGTGCTAGTCCCGTGGGAGCCTACGAGCAGTACTTC
TRBD1,TRBJ1-4,TRBV28,-,CASRKLSGQLNEKLFF,TGTGCCAGCAGGAAACTCTCGGGACAGCTTAATGAAAAACTGTTTTTT
-,TRBJ2-1,TRBV12-3/TRBV12-4,once,CASNQAGPNEQFF,TGTGCCAGCAATCAGGCGGGACCCAATGAGCAGTTCTTC
-,TRBJ1-6,TRBV10-3,-,CAISGVNSYNSPLHF,TGTGCCATCAGTGGGGTAAACTCCTATAATTCACCCCTCCACTTT
TRBD1,TRBJ1-6,TRBV18,-,CASGGTANSPLHF,TGTGCCAGCGGGGGGACAGCCAATTCACCCCTCCACTTT